One sample yielded the 24 T cell receptor beta chains listed below, sequenced in a study of monozygotic twins with inflammatory bowel disease. TCRdb reprocessed the 5' RACE reads; each CDR3 protein has one entry and no DNA is given. This sample carries just over 300,000 distinct CDR3 sequences, with 5.6% going to the ten biggest clones. Sequencing was done on a sample of blood. These receptors were collected from a human donor with ulcerative colitis or Crohn's disease, or a healthy co-twin of an affected twin (not recorded which).

V is TRBV5-1 and J is TRBJ2-1; as DNA is missing, the TRBD1 call by TCRdb cannot be tested. The CDR3 sequence is 15 residues long. The germline gives CDR1 SGHRS, CDR2 YFSETQ. CDR3 amino acids: CASSLEGRGSDEQFF.

The chain combines TRBV4-1 with TRBJ2-1; as DNA is missing, the TRBD1 call by TCRdb cannot be tested. CDR3 length: 11 amino acids. Germline V CDR1 and CDR2: MGHRA, YSYEKL. CDR3 region: CASSQGGKQFF.

This chain connects TRBV7-9 to TRBJ2-7; TCRdb gives TRBD2 as the D gene, but with no DNA this cannot be confirmed. The CDR3 covers 13 residues. Per germline, CDR1 SEHNR and CDR2 FQNEAQ (reference sequence). CDR3 sequence: CASSATSGYEQYF.

This chain joins TRBV12-3 or TRBV12-4 and TRBJ2-3. The CDR3 covers 13 residues. Here the CDR3 reads CASSPRRRDTQYF.

V usage is TRBV7-8 and J usage is TRBJ2-3; TCRdb calls TRBD2, which cannot be checked without DNA. CDR1 SGHVS and CDR2 FQNEAQ come from the germline V gene. The CDR3 runs to 14 residues. The CDR3: CASSLNPDLDTQYF.

The chain links TRBV6-6 to TRBJ1-6; without DNA, the TCRdb call of TRBD1 cannot be checked. This CDR3 is 14 amino acids long. The germline CDR1 and CDR2 sequences are MNHNY and SVGAGI (reference sequence). This chain's CDR3 is CASSYLPTGSPLHF.

The rearrangement uses TRBV4-2 and TRBJ2-2; TCRdb outputs TRBD2, but without DNA this stays unchecked. The germline gives CDR1 LGHNA, CDR2 YNFKEQ. The CDR3 has 17 amino acids. The CDR3 loop reads CASSQETSGRNTGELFF.

The chain is built from TRBV4-3 and TRBJ2-1. Per the germline V gene, CDR1 is LGHNA and CDR2 is YSLEER. This CDR3 region has 13 residues. CDR3 amino acids: CASSRSDYNEQFF.

V and J are TRBV5-1 and TRBJ2-1; TCRdb proposes TRBD2, but this gene call is untestable without DNA. The CDR3 totals 14 residues. Germline V gives CDR1 SGHRS, CDR2 YFSETQ. Here the CDR3 reads CASSLGASFDEQFF. Looking up the rest from reference TRBV5-1 and TRBJ2-1 gives the full variable domain: KAGVTQTPRYLIKTRGQQVTLSCSPISGHRSVSWYQQTPGQGLQFLFEYFSETQRNKGNFPGRFSGRQFSNSRSEMNVSTLELGDSALYLCASSLGASFDEQFFGPGTRLTVL.

The chain recombines TRBV5-1 with TRBJ2-7. CDR3 length: 12 residues. Germline values: CDR1 SGHRS, CDR2 YFSETQ. Here the CDR3 reads CASSFPTYEQYF.

V usage is TRBV7-9 and J usage is TRBJ2-5; TCRdb's D gene call, TRBD2, goes unchecked for lack of DNA. The CDR3 has 13 amino acids. CDR1 and CDR2 (germline): SEHNR, FQNEAQ (reference sequence). The CDR3 sequence is CASTAGGPETQYF.

The chain links TRBV7-2 to TRBJ2-3; TCRdb picks TRBD1, but there is no DNA to check that call. In germline, CDR1 is SGHTA, CDR2 FQGNSA. The CDR3 runs 16 residues. CDR3: CASRGQGGTSTDTQYF.

The chain couples TRBV4-2 to TRBJ2-3; TCRdb designates TRBD1, a call that cannot be tested without DNA. In germline, CDR1 is LGHNA, CDR2 YNFKEQ. This CDR3 has 13 residues. This CDR3 is CASSQDQGDTQYF.

V usage is TRBV5-4 and J usage is TRBJ1-6; TCRdb lists TRBD1, though no DNA is available to test this call. This CDR3 comprises 16 residues. CDR1 and CDR2 (germline): SGHNT, YYREEE (reference sequence). CDR3 residues: CASSLLSGGSNSPLHF.

The chain carries TRBV20-1 and TRBJ2-1; absent DNA, TCRdb's TRBD1 call cannot be checked. The CDR3 covers 13 residues. Germline CDR1 is DFQATT and CDR2 is SNEGSKA (reference sequence). The CDR3 here is CSAPGLWGAEQFF.

The CDR3 loop is CASSLPTPGEQFF. The chain has TRBV11-2 and TRBJ2-1. The CDR3 contains 13 residues. Germline V lookup: CDR1 SGHAT, CDR2 FQNNGV. Based on the CDR3 plus reference TRBV11-2 and TRBJ2-1, the full variable domain is EAGVAQSPRYKIIEKRQSVAFWCNPISGHATLYWYQQILGQGPKLLIQFQNNGVVDDSQLPKDRFSAERLKGVDSTLKIQPAKLEDSAVYLCASSLPTPGEQFFGPGTRLTVL.

The chain joins TRBV10-3 to TRBJ1-1; the D gene TCRdb calls, TRBD1, cannot be checked with no DNA. This CDR3 comprises 14 residues. Germline V gives CDR1 ENHRY, CDR2 SYGVKD. CDR3 residues: CAIRASGQNTEAFF.

The V call is TRBV7-9, the J call TRBJ1-2. CDR1 and CDR2 (germline): SEHNR, FQNEAQ (reference sequence). CDR3 size: 14 residues. CDR3 sequence reads: CASSLSGSGYGYTF.

The chain carries TRBV9 and TRBJ2-5; TCRdb indicates TRBD2, and absent DNA this call remains unverified. There are 18 residues in the CDR3. The germline CDR1 and CDR2 sequences are SGDLS and YYNGEE. The CDR3 spells CASSASSGGPGGQETQYF.

The chain carries TRBV12-3 or TRBV12-4 and TRBJ2-3; TCRdb indicates TRBD2, and absent DNA this call remains unverified. This CDR3 spans 13 amino acids. CDR3 protein: CASSLDFSDTQYF.

This chain uses TRBV28 with TRBJ1-1; absent DNA, TCRdb's TRBD1 call cannot be checked. CDR1 is MDHEN and CDR2 is SYDVKM in the germline V gene. This CDR3 comprises 15 residues. The CDR3 protein is CASSLWTGVNTEAFF.

This sequence joins TRBV5-4 and TRBJ2-1; checking the TCRdb D call of TRBD2 is not possible without DNA. Germline CDR1 and CDR2: SGHNT and YYREEE (reference sequence). This CDR3 spans 15 amino acids. CDR3 region: CASSLGLAGNNEQFF.

CDR3 amino acids: CASSDDWGRGTGNTIYF. The V gene is TRBV28, the J gene TRBJ1-3; TCRdb proposes TRBD1, but this gene call is untestable without DNA. Germline lookup yields CDR1 MDHEN and CDR2 SYDVKM. This CDR3 spans 17 amino acids. The complete variable domain, with remaining parts taken from reference TRBV28 and TRBJ1-3, reads DVKVTQSSRYLVKRTGEKVFLECVQDMDHENMFWYRQDPGLGLRLIYFSYDVKMKEKGDIPEGYSVSREKKERFSLILESASTNQTSMYLCASSDDWGRGTGNTIYFGEGSWLTVV.

J is TRBJ2-5 and V is TRBV4-3; TCRdb designates TRBD2, a call that cannot be tested without DNA. The germline CDR1 and CDR2 sequences are LGHNA and YSLEER. The CDR3 is 14 residues long. The CDR3 sequence is CASSQESSGGNQYF.